This entry describes one TCR beta chain. The target antigen is unknown. The sample originates from a study of beta chain features in type 1 diabetes. Findings and caveats of the study: Moderate yet significant TCRB CDR3 shortening was seen in Type 1 diabetes patients in all four CD4+ subsets.

The sequenced template was cDNA made from the entire isolated RNA. Libraries were prepared by immunoSEQ multiplex PCR; TCRdb keeps only in-frame clonotypes and omits some of them. This table holds more than 250,000 clones, about a fifth found once. The V and J ends lost 3 bases and 4 bases respectively, with 9 bases between them. Per the germline V gene, CDR1 is GTSNPN and CDR2 is SVGIG (reference sequence). The CDR3 covers 12 residues. V gene TRBV30 combines with J gene TRBJ1-1, with D unresolved. The sample comprised naive CD4+ T cells from blood. The sequence derives from a woman aged 40 to 50 with type 1 diabetes. The CDR3 sequence is CAWRPRGTEAFF. The CDR3 DNA sequence: TGTGCCTGGAGACCACGGGGCACTGAAGCTTTCTTT.